This T cell receptor (beta chain) was recorded in a study of OX40 agonist ivuxolimab in advanced cancers. Overall study context: Three patients showed partial responses: one hepatocellular carcinoma and two cutaneous melanoma cases.

In this sample, this clone turned up once. Its antigen is still unknown. This CDR3 contains 12 residues. The V and J ends lost 3 bases and 3 bases respectively, with 6 bases between them. Germline values: CDR1 MDHEN, CDR2 SYDVKM. Profiled with immunoSEQ multiplex PCR; TCRdb holds only in-frame clones, not every one. This sample has roughly 74,000 clones, with approximately 88% found just once. Study-level points and caveats: At 0.1 to 3.0 mg/kg, clonal expansion of CD4+ and CD8+ blood T cells had occurred by week 6. Among the lowest peripheral clonal expansion occurred in 0.1-3.0 mg/kg partial responders. Expanded clones were, on average, more numerous among CD8+ T cells than CD4+.

The TCR originated in an adult with an advanced solid tumor such as melanoma, head and neck, liver or kidney cancer. The sample here was CD4+ or CD8+ T cells sorted from blood, taken in a trial of the OX40 agonist ivuxolimab. This chain links TRBV28 with TRBJ2-7; D perhaps matches TRBD2 (6 bases). CDR3 in DNA: TGTGCCAGCAGTTTTAGCGGCTACGAGCAGTACTTC. Translating gives CASSFSGYEQYF.